This record concerns one TCR beta chain sequence. As yet, its antigen is unknown. The entry originates in a study of shared clonotypes between healthy human individuals. Study-wide results and limits: Naive subsets generally had larger estimated richness than memory subsets. Only blood underwent sampling, and tissue repertoires likely differ. It was the non-shared clonotypes that had lower generation probabilities than clonotypes shared by all four donors. Clonotypes that were shared across a handful of donors made up roughly 5.2% of naive CD4 clonotypes.

Only in-frame clones appear in the TCRdb table, and some are missing; sequencing was by immunoSEQ multiplex PCR. The sample holds roughly 2 million clones, approximately 96% seen once. The junction had 10 bases not matched to a gene; V was cut back by 5 bases and J by 5 bases. CDR1 SGHAT and CDR2 FQNNGV come from the germline V gene. CDR3 length: 16 residues. The clonotype comes from a man aged 18 to 29 in good health. This sequence joins TRBV11-2 and TRBJ1-1; TRBD1 agrees at 11 bases. The source material was naive CD4+ T cells sorted from blood. This sample's subset: CD45RA+ positively selected. CDR3 region: CASSRPGQGAKTEAFF. CDR3 bases: TGTGCCAGCAGCCGCCCCGGACAGGGGGCTAAGACTGAAGCTTTCTTT.